This TCR beta chain stems from a study of blood T cell repertoires in COVID-19. Study-wide context: PBMCs, B-cell-depleted T cells, or T cells were the source of the cDNA or gDNA that made up the material.

Recovered status in Cohort 3 required two negative PCRs, clearance, or symptom resolution. Using immunoSEQ multiplex PCR, the repertoire was profiled, and TCRdb retains in-frame clones only, with some absent. This table has 160,000 or so clones, 84% appearing once. A few counts support this clone. V shed 4 bases, J shed 1 base, and the junction held 2 bases outside the gene matches. Germline CDR1 is SGHRS and CDR2 is YFSETQ. The CDR3 has 13 residues. This clonotype originated in a man aged 45 to 65 who had recovered from COVID-19. The chain uses TRBV5-1 and TRBJ2-7, with 7 bases that match TRBD1. The sequenced sample was PBMCs or T cells enriched from blood (not recorded which). CDR3 DNA sequence: TGCGCCAGCAGCGCGGACAGGTCCTACGAGCAGTACTTC. It encodes CASSADRSYEQYF.